Listed here are 32 T cell receptor beta chains from one sample, sequenced in a study of T cell repertoires in cytomegalovirus infection. TCRdb independently ran MiXCR on the reads; one entry per CDR3 protein. The sample has 70,000 to 95,000 distinct CDR3 sequences; about 29% are singletons. Antigen specificity for these receptors is unknown. The sample was CD8+ T cells from cultured PBMCs, taken from culture after CMV antigen stimulation. The receptors were gathered from a human donor in good health (CMV status not recorded). Some clones in this sample may be carry-over from other donors' samples.

The V call is TRBV11-2, the J call TRBJ1-6, with D unresolved. This CDR3 is 16 amino acids long. Trimming removed 1 base at V and 5 bases at J, with 12 bases between. CDR1 and CDR2 (germline): SGHAT, FQNNGV. The CDR3 sequence: CASSLAAGVHNSPLHF. CDR3 coding DNA: TGTGCCAGCAGCTTAGCGGCAGGAGTTCATAATTCACCCCTCCACTTT.

The chain is built from TRBV7-9 and TRBJ2-7, with D perhaps assigned TRBD1 or TRBD2 (5 bases each). This CDR3 spans 16 amino acids. Trimming shortened V by 5 bases and J by 0 bases, and 17 bases separated the two germline ends. Germline assignment: CDR1 SEHNR and CDR2 FQNEAQ (reference sequence). CDR3 residues: CASSQLGTSSSYEQYF. The CDR3 bases are TGTGCCAGCAGCCAACTCGGGACGTCCAGCTCCTACGAGCAGTACTTC.

The genes are TRBV12-3 or TRBV12-4 and TRBJ1-2; D unresolved. V was clipped by 4 bases and J by 1 base, with 7 bases between them. The CDR3 spans 13 residues. The DNA of the CDR3 is TGTGCCAGCAGTTCCTCCCTTAACTATGGCTACACCTTC. Translated, it gives CASSSSLNYGYTF.

This clonotype has a handful of counts. The rearrangement uses TRBV30 and TRBJ1-1; D is uncertain. CDR3 length: 13 amino acids. Germline V CDR1 and CDR2: GTSNPN, SVGIG (reference sequence). Trimming cost V 5 bases and J 4 bases, with 14 bases left between them. CDR3 sequence reads: CAWGAWPSTEAFF. CDR3 DNA sequence: TGTGCCTGGGGAGCCTGGCCCAGCACTGAAGCTTTCTTT.

The rearrangement links TRBV19 to TRBJ1-1, with 8 bases identical to TRBD1. This CDR3 comprises 14 residues. Trimming cost V 5 bases and J 2 bases; bases outside gene matches: 4. Germline assignment: CDR1 LNHDA and CDR2 SQIVND (reference sequence). CDR3 sequence reads: CASSPDRGNTEAFF. The CDR3 DNA is TGTGCCAGTAGTCCTGACAGGGGAAACACTGAAGCTTTCTTT.

This chain links TRBV28 with TRBJ1-4; 8 nucleotides align to TRBD1. Trimming at V came to 6 bases and at J to 5 bases, leaving 8 bases not matched to a gene. There are 15 residues in the CDR3. Germline V CDR1 and CDR2: MDHEN, SYDVKM. The CDR3 coding sequence is TGTGCCAGCAGCCCTCCGGGACAGGAAAATGAAAAACTGTTTTTT. This encodes CASSPPGQENEKLFF.

The V gene is TRBV28, the J gene TRBJ1-2; D remains ambiguous. Trimming shortened V by 4 bases and J by 1 base, and 10 bases separated the two germline ends. Per germline, CDR1 MDHEN and CDR2 SYDVKM. This CDR3 is 14 amino acids long. This CDR3 is CASSSGLGNYGYTF. The CDR3 coding sequence is TGTGCCAGCAGTTCCGGACTGGGTAACTATGGCTACACCTTC.

J is TRBJ1-3 and V is TRBV20-1; D is ambiguous. Trimming took 1 base from V and 5 from J, leaving 15 bases between them. CDR3 length: 15 residues. CDR1 is DFQATT, CDR2 SNEGSKA, per germline (reference sequence). In DNA, the CDR3 is TGCAGTGCTAGAGCAACCCTCCCACCTAGAAACACCATATATTTT. Residues: CSARATLPPRNTIYF.

The gene calls are TRBV25-1 and TRBJ1-5; no firm D call. CDR1 and CDR2 (germline): MGHDK, SYGVNS. The CDR3 has 15 residues. The V end lost 1 base, the J end lost 1 base, and 8 bases lay between the germline ends. The CDR3 DNA is TGTGCCAGCAGTGAATCCCACCCCAGCAATCAGCCCCAGCATTTT. Its translation: CASSESHPSNQPQHF.

The count of this clonotype is one. The V and J genes are TRBV2 and TRBJ1-2; a possible D gene is TRBD1 (5 bases). Between the trimmed V and J ends, which lost 2 bases and 8 bases, there was a span of 18 bases. Germline V gene data show CDR1 as SNHLY and CDR2 as FYNNEI. This CDR3 has 15 residues. DNA for the CDR3: TGTGCCAGCAGTGAATGGGCCAGCGGCCGGGGGGGCTACACCTTC. It is translated as CASSEWASGRGGYTF.

The CDR3 reads CAIGMLSQGAVQPQHF. DNA for the CDR3: TGTGCCATAGGGATGTTATCGCAGGGGGCTGTTCAGCCCCAGCATTTT. The chain is built from TRBV12-3 or TRBV12-4 and TRBJ1-5, with 8 positions matching TRBD1. V shed 10 bases, J shed 6 bases, and the junction held 17 bases outside the gene matches. The CDR3 extends over 16 amino acids.

The CDR3 reads CARERQGLNEQFF. The DNA of the CDR3 is TGTGCCAGGGAGAGACAGGGGTTAAATGAGCAGTTCTTC. V and J are TRBV7-2 and TRBJ2-1; TRBD1 matches at 8 bases. The V segment lost 9 bases and the J segment 7 bases; nucleotides outside the gene matches: 8. CDR3 length: 13 amino acids. The germline gives CDR1 SGHTA, CDR2 FQGNSA.

This clonotype has at least ten counts. The chain is built from TRBV12-3 or TRBV12-4 and TRBJ1-2; 8 bases align to TRBD1. The CDR3 is 12 amino acids. V shed 10 bases and J 6 bases; nucleotides not matched to a gene: 7. The CDR3 DNA sequence: TGTGCCACCCCACAGGGGGGGCATGGCTACACCTTC. This encodes CATPQGGHGYTF.

The chain carries TRBV2 and TRBJ1-1; the D gene is possibly TRBD1 (6 bases). The V gene lost 4 bases and the J gene lost 1 base, with 10 bases spanning the gap. Germline CDR1 is SNHLY and CDR2 is FYNNEI. CDR3 size: 14 residues. CDR3 DNA sequence: TGTGCCAGCAGTGTTGAGGGGGAGAACACTGAAGCTTTCTTT. It encodes CASSVEGENTEAFF.

This clonotype was counted many times. V and J are TRBV12-3 or TRBV12-4 and TRBJ2-1, with 8 nucleotides matching TRBD1. After removal of 5 bases from V and 4 bases from J, the junction contained 7 bases not matched to a gene. This CDR3 is 15 amino acids long. The CDR3 here is CASSPIDRGYNEQFF. CDR3 coding DNA: TGTGCCAGCAGTCCGATTGACAGGGGTTACAATGAGCAGTTCTTC.

This clonotype appeared a few times. This chain connects TRBV5-1 to TRBJ1-6; 10 bases map to TRBD1. The CDR3 runs to 20 residues. V dropped 4 bases and J dropped 6; count of bases not matched to a gene: 19. Germline values: CDR1 SGHRS, CDR2 YFSETQ. CDR3 DNA: TGCGCCAGCAGCCTACTTGGGACAGGGGATATGCTGGGATCTAATTCACCCCTCCACTTT. It translates to CASSLLGTGDMLGSNSPLHF.

This clonotype was picked up many times. The gene calls are TRBV12-3 or TRBV12-4 and TRBJ1-2, with D perhaps matching TRBD1 (5 bases). The CDR3 has 15 amino acids. V was cut by 4 bases and J by 8 bases, with 20 bases left in between. This CDR3 is CASSSERGRVDGYTF. In nucleotides, the CDR3 is TGTGCCAGCAGTTCCGAAAGGGGCAGGGTCGACGGCTACACCTTC.

As regards this clonotype: One junction end does not reproduce the germline sequence, and a read error may be involved. The chain links TRBV5-3 to TRBJ1-2, with 7 bases lining up with TRBD1. TRBV5-3 is an ORF for which the function is uncertain. This CDR3 comprises 16 residues. The CDR3 DNA reads as TGTGCCAGCAGCTTGGGGACCGGGACAGACTTTGGAGGCTACACCTTC. Translation gives CASSLGTGTDFGGYTF.

This clonotype was seen ten or more times. The chain couples TRBV7-9 to TRBJ2-4, with 10 bases aligning to TRBD1. J was trimmed by 2 bases and V by 8 bases; bases with no gene match: 12. The CDR3 loop spans 17 amino acids. Germline CDR1 and CDR2: SEHNR and FQNEAQ (reference sequence). CDR3 coding DNA: TGTGCCAGCGCCCCCCCCGGGACAGGGGTATCCAAAAACATTCAGTACTTC. This translates into CASAPPGTGVSKNIQYF.

The table lists this clonotype with a few counts. The DNA for the CDR3 is TGTGCCAGCAGCTTCCCAAAGGACAACCCCCGCGGGCACTATGGCTACACCTTC. Translation: CASSFPKDNPRGHYGYTF. The V call is TRBV5-6, the J call TRBJ1-2, with D possibly being TRBD1 (5 bases). The CDR3 spans 18 residues. V was shortened by 2 bases and J by 3 bases, with 23 bases between the two germline ends. The germline V gene has CDR1 SGHDT and CDR2 YYEEEE.

The V and J genes are TRBV4-1 and TRBJ1-6, with a weak D call TRBD1 (5 bases). The length of the CDR3 is 13 residues. V lost 4 bases and J 6 bases, leaving 7 bases between the germline ends. Germline V gives CDR1 MGHRA, CDR2 YSYEKL. CDR3 nucleotides: TGCGCCAGCAGCCTACAGGTTAATTCACCCCTCCACTTT. Translating it yields CASSLQVNSPLHF.

This clonotype came up many times. The V and J genes are TRBV5-4 and TRBJ1-6; D unresolved. V gave up 2 bases and J gave up 9 bases, with 12 bases separating them. The germline CDR1 and CDR2 sequences are SGHNT and YYREEE (reference sequence). This CDR3 comprises 14 residues. The CDR3: CASSFNSEGSPLHF. Written as DNA, the CDR3 is TGTGCCAGCAGCTTCAACTCGGAGGGTTCACCCCTCCACTTT. Together with reference TRBV5-4 and TRBJ1-6, the CDR3 gives the full variable domain: ETGVTQSPTHLIKTRGQQVTLRCSSQSGHNTVSWYQQALGQGPQFIFQYYREEENGRGNFPPRFSGLQFPNYSSELNVNALELDDSALYLCASSFNSEGSPLHFGNGTRLTVT.

A few counts support this clonotype. This chain links TRBV19 with TRBJ1-1; no definite D call. CDR1 and CDR2 (germline): LNHDA, SQIVND (reference sequence). V lost 9 bases and J lost 5, with 16 bases in between. This CDR3 comprises 13 residues. As DNA, the CDR3 is TGTGCCAGCCATCAAGAAGGGAAAACTGAAGCTTTCTTT. Its translation: CASHQEGKTEAFF.

Here the CDR3 DNA reads TGTGCCAGCAGTTACGCGGGGGGCGCAGAGACCCAGTACTTC. It encodes CASSYAGGAETQYF. This chain uses TRBV6-8 with TRBJ2-5, with 8 bases identical to TRBD2. CDR1 is MNHGY, CDR2 SAAAGT, per germline. This CDR3 contains 14 residues. Trimming at V came to 2 bases and at J to 4 bases, leaving 3 bases not matched to a gene.

This clonotype was counted only a few times. V usage is TRBV28 and J usage is TRBJ1-2, with TRBD1 identical over 10 bases. V lost 5 bases, J lost 8 bases, and 8 bases stayed unmatched. The length of the CDR3 is 14 residues. Germline V gene lookup returns CDR1 MDHEN and CDR2 SYDVKM. The CDR3, as DNA: TGTGCCAGCAGTATAGGACAGGGGGGTAGGGGCTACACCTTC. Translation gives CASSIGQGGRGYTF.

This chain links TRBV6-8 with TRBJ2-1; TRBD2 matches at 13 bases. From germline, CDR1 is MNHGY and CDR2 SAAAGT. The junction had 7 bases not matched to a gene; V was cut back by 6 bases and J by 8 bases. The CDR3 contains 15 residues. Here the CDR3 reads CASSPLAGGRDEQFF. For the CDR3, the DNA is TGTGCCAGCAGCCCACTAGCGGGGGGGCGGGATGAGCAGTTCTTC.

The chain links TRBV4-1 to TRBJ2-1; TRBD2 matches at 10 bases. Germline CDR1 is MGHRA and CDR2 is YSYEKL. The CDR3 loop spans 16 amino acids. The trim removed 4 bases at V and 4 bases at J, leaving 7 bases unmatched. The CDR3 nucleotides read TGCGCCAGCAGCCTAACCCTAGCGGGGGATTACAATGAGCAGTTCTTC. It codes for CASSLTLAGDYNEQFF.

The rearrangement joins TRBV12-3 or TRBV12-4 to TRBJ1-1; perhaps TRBD1 as D (6 bases). CDR3 length: 16 amino acids. Between the trimmed V and J ends, which lost 5 bases and 3 bases, there was a span of 19 bases. CDR3 region: CASSLGHLLRDTEAFF. The CDR3 nucleotides read TGTGCCAGCAGTCTGGGACACCTCCTGAGGGACACTGAAGCTTTCTTT.

This sequence joins TRBV28 and TRBJ1-1, with TRBD1 matching 7 bases. The germline V gene encodes CDR1 MDHEN and CDR2 SYDVKM. Germline trimming cut 5 bases from V and 1 base from J; bases unmatched to any gene: 4. This CDR3 contains 14 residues. The CDR3 region has the DNA TGTGCCAGCAGTCCGGGACAGTCGAACACTGAAGCTTTCTTT. Translating it yields CASSPGQSNTEAFF.

There are a few counts of this clonotype. The CDR3 region has the DNA TGTGCCAGTAGTACTAAACAGGGGACGACCACTGAAGCTTTCTTT. Translating gives CASSTKQGTTTEAFF. The chain joins TRBV19 to TRBJ1-1; the match to TRBD1 covers 7 bases. The CDR3 has 15 residues. Germline CDR1 is LNHDA and CDR2 is SQIVND (reference sequence). V lost 4 bases, J lost 4 bases, and 9 bases stayed unmatched.

This clonotype occurred many times. The chain links TRBV18 to TRBJ1-6; TRBD1 matches 8 bases. This CDR3 region has 15 residues. Per germline, CDR1 KGHSH and CDR2 LQKENI. After removal of 3 bases from V and 8 bases from J, the junction contained 6 bases not matched to a gene. The CDR3, as DNA: TGTGCCAGCTCACCCGACAGGGGATTTGATTCACCCCTCCACTTT. Protein: CASSPDRGFDSPLHF. Together with reference TRBV18 and TRBJ1-6, the CDR3 gives the full variable domain: NAGVMQNPRHLVRRRGQEARLRCSPMKGHSHVYWYRQLPEEGLKFMVYLQKENIIDESGMPKERFSAEFPKEGPSILRIQQVVRGDSAAYFCASSPDRGFDSPLHFGNGTRLTVT.

The chain carries TRBV18 and TRBJ2-3, with TRBD1 matching over 8 bases. Trimming cost V 5 bases and J 6 bases; bases outside gene matches: 7. Looked up from germline, CDR1 is KGHSH and CDR2 is LQKENI. CDR3 length equals 14 residues. The CDR3, as DNA: TGTGCCAGCTCATCCTTCGGGGACAGGGATACGCAGTATTTT. Translating gives CASSSFGDRDTQYF. Based on the CDR3 plus reference TRBV18 and TRBJ2-3, the full variable domain is NAGVMQNPRHLVRRRGQEARLRCSPMKGHSHVYWYRQLPEEGLKFMVYLQKENIIDESGMPKERFSAEFPKEGPSILRIQQVVRGDSAAYFCASSSFGDRDTQYFGPGTRLTVL.